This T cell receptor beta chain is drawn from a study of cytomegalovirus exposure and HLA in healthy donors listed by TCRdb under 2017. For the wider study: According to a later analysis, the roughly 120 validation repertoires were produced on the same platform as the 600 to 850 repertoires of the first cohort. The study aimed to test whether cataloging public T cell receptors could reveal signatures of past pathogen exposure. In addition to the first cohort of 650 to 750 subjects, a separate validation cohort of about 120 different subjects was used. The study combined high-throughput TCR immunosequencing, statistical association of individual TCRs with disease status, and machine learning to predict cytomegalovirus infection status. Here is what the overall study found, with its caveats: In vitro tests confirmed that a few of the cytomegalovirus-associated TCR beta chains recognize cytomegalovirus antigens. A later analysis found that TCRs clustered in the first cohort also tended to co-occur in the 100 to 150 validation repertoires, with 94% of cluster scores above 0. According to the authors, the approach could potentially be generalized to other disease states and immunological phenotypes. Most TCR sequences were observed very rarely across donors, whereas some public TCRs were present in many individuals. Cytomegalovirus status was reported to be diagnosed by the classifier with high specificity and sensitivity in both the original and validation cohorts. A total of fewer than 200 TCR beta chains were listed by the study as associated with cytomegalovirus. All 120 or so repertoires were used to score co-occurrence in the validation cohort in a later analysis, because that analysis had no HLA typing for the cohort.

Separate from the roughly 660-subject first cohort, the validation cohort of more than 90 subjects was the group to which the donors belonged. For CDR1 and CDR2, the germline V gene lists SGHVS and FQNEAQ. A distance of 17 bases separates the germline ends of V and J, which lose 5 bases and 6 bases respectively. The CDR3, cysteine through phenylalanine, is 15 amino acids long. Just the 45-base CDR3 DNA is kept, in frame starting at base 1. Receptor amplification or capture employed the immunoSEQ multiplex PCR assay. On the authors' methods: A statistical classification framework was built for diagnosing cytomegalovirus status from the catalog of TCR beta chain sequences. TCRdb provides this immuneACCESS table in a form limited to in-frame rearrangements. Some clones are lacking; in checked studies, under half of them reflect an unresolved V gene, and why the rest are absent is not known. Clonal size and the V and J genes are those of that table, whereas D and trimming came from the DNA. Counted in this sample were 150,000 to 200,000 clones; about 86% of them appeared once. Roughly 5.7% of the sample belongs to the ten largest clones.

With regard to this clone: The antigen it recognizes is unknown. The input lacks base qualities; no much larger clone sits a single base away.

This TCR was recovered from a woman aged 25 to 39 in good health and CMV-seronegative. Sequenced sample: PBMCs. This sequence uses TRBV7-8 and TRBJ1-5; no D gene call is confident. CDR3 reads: CASSQGTGRGQPQHF. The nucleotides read TGTGCCAGCAGCCAAGGCACGGGCCGGGGTCAGCCCCAGCATTTT.